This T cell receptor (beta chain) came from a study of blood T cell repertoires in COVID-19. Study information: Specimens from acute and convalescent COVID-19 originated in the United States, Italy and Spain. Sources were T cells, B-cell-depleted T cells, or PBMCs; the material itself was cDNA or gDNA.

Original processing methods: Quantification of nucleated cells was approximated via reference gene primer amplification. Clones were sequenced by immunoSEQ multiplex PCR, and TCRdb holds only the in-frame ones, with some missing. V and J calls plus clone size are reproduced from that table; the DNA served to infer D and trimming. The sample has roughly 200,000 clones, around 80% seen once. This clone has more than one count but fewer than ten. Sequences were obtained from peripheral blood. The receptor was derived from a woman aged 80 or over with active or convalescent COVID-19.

CDR3: CASSVHASSGGTHTQYF. The DNA for the CDR3 is TGTGCCAGCAGCGTCCATGCCTCTAGCGGGGGTACACATACGCAGTATTTT. The V gene is TRBV9, the J gene TRBJ2-3; 10 nucleotides agree with TRBD2. Trimming removed 2 bases from V and 7 bases from J; junction bases left unmatched: 13. The CDR3 sequence is 17 residues long. CDR1 SGDLS and CDR2 YYNGEE come from the germline V gene.